What follows are 3 T cell receptor beta chains derived from one specimen sequenced in a study of molecular identifiers for immune sequencing clone quantification. TCRdb re-called the PCR reads with MiXCR, one entry per CDR3 protein. The repertoire includes 400,000 to 600,000 distinct CDR3 sequences, around 23% of them detected once, and 0.7% to 0.9% sits in the top ten. The sample consisted of naive CD8+ T cells from blood, with Jurkat cell RNA spiked in. The subset here: FACS-sorted CD8+CD4-CCR7+CD45RA+ naive T cells. All receptors derive from a human donor in good health. Some libraries in this study had Jurkat cell RNA spiked in.

For this clonotype: A read error may produce the germline difference seen at one junction end. This chain connects TRBV5-3 to TRBJ1-5; 9 nucleotides match TRBD1. TRBV5-3 is an ORF for which the function is uncertain. The CDR3 length is 14 residues. The CDR3 here is CASSAGQGNQLQHF. CDR3 coding DNA: TGTGCCAGCAGCGCGGGACAGGGAAATCAGCTCCAGCATTTT.

This clonotype was observed at least ten times. The junction does not match germline at one end; this may be a read error. The V gene is TRBV3-1, the J gene TRBJ2-7, with D perhaps TRBD2 (5 bases). Germline CDR1 LGHDT, CDR2 YNNKEL (reference sequence). The CDR3 consists of 14 residues. DNA for the CDR3: TGCGCCAGCAGCCAAGGCCGAGGGCCCTACGAGCAGTACTTC. It specifies CASSQGRGPYEQYF.

At least ten counts were recorded for this clonotype. The chain employs TRBV20-1 and TRBJ1-6; the D is unclear. CDR1 and CDR2 (germline): DFQATT, SNEGSKA (reference sequence). Trimming took 6 bases from V and 10 from J, leaving 13 bases between them. This CDR3 has 12 residues. The CDR3 spells CSAGYMGSPLHF. Written as DNA, the CDR3 is TGCAGTGCGGGGTACATGGGATCACCCCTCCACTTT.